Below, 17 T cell receptor beta chains from the same sample are listed, as sequenced in a study of regulatory T cells in long-lasting Graves disease. In building TCR beta libraries, iRepertoire HTBI primers were used together with Arm-PCR of CDR3 regions. TCRdb itself ran the multiplex PCR reads through MiXCR, one entry per CDR3 protein. The sample includes hundreds of thousands of distinct CDR3 sequences, about 21% of them seen just once. The time point was: persistent/refractory GD, antithyroid drugs over 5 years with positive TRAb. The TCR library used RNA extracted from PBMCs. The starting material was peripheral blood mononuclear cells (PBMCs), obtained when the disease was refractory, from a patient treated with antithyroid drugs. The receptor source for this set is a female donor with Graves disease.

This clonotype showed up just a few times. The chain carries TRBV11-2 and TRBJ2-7; the D gene could be TRBD1 or TRBD2 (6 bases each). CDR1 is SGHAT and CDR2 is FQNNGV in the germline V gene. This CDR3 spans 17 amino acids. V was cut by 4 bases and J by 1 base, with 20 bases left in between. CDR3 loop: CASSSWGGGRSSYEQYF. The CDR3 region has the DNA TGTGCCAGCAGCTCGTGGGGTGGGGGGCGGTCGTCCTACGAGCAGTACTTC.

This clonotype was recorded at least ten times. The chain recombines TRBV28 with TRBJ2-7; the D gene is possibly TRBD1 (5 bases). V was pared by 11 bases and J by 6 bases, with 17 bases between. The CDR3 loop spans 12 amino acids. Germline CDR1 MDHEN, CDR2 SYDVKM. CDR3 DNA sequence: TGTGCCGGACCCAGGGAACCGGGCGAGCAGTACTTC. It codes for CAGPREPGEQYF.

This clonotype was detected ten times or more. This chain uses TRBV29-1 with TRBJ1-2; D unresolved. Trimming stripped 0 bases from V and 4 bases from J, with 15 bases between. The germline CDR1 and CDR2 sequences are SQVTM and ANQGSEA. The CDR3 has 15 residues. The CDR3 sequence is CSVEDGQMPPYGYTF. The CDR3 region has the DNA TGCAGCGTTGAAGATGGCCAGATGCCTCCCTATGGCTACACCTTC.

This chain joins TRBV29-1 and TRBJ1-3; D is unclear. Trimming removed 4 bases at V and 0 bases at J, with 7 bases between. The germline gives CDR1 SQVTM, CDR2 ANQGSEA. The length of the CDR3 is 13 residues. CDR3 region: CSVGPRSGNTIYF. The CDR3 nucleotides read TGCAGCGTTGGCCCGCGCTCTGGAAACACCATATATTTT.

This clonotype has at least ten counts. This sequence joins TRBV2 and TRBJ2-5, with D tentatively TRBD2 (6 bases). The germline gives CDR1 SNHLY, CDR2 FYNNEI. This CDR3 is built from 12 residues. Trimming removed 6 bases from V and 4 bases from J, with 9 bases in between. CDR3 sequence reads: CASRWGGETQYF. CDR3 sequence (DNA): TGTGCCAGCAGGTGGGGAGGAGAGACCCAGTACTTC.

As concerns this clonotype: This may be a read error: a much more frequent sequence differs by one nucleotide. V and J are TRBV28 and TRBJ1-2, with D maybe TRBD1 (5 bases). Germline V CDR1 and CDR2: MDHEN, SYDVKM. The CDR3 sequence is 14 residues long. As DNA, the CDR3 is TGTGTCAGCAGTTATGGATGGGGGGAGAGTGGCTACACCTTC. Encoded protein: CVSSYGWGESGYTF.

The CDR3 here is CATSRALDIGETQYF. The CDR3 DNA follows: TGTGCCACCAGCAGAGCCCTCGACATCGGGGAGACCCAGTACTTC. This chain links TRBV15 with TRBJ2-5, with no clear D. This CDR3 spans 15 amino acids. V shed 1 base and J shed 5 bases, with 14 bases lying between them. CDR1 and CDR2 from the germline V gene are LNHNV and YYDKDF (reference sequence).

This clonotype showed up many times. The V gene is TRBV28, the J gene TRBJ2-7; tentative D call: TRBD2 (7 bases). V was clipped by 1 base and J by 7 bases, with 11 bases between them. CDR1 is MDHEN, CDR2 SYDVKM, per germline. The CDR3 length is 13 residues. In nucleotides, the CDR3 is TGTGCCAGCAGTTTATCCAGGGGAGGGGAGCAGTACTTC. It is translated as CASSLSRGGEQYF.

The chain carries TRBV4-1 and TRBJ2-5, with 7 nucleotides matching TRBD1. V was pared by 5 bases and J by 2 bases, with 8 bases of the junction left unmatched. Per germline, CDR1 MGHRA and CDR2 YSYEKL. The CDR3 has 15 residues. Here the CDR3 reads CASSKTGTAQETQYF. The CDR3 nucleotides read TGCGCCAGCAGCAAGACCGGGACAGCTCAAGAGACCCAGTACTTC.

In this sample, this clonotype turned up many times. V gene TRBV28 combines with J gene TRBJ1-2; a weak D match, TRBD1 (6 bases). From germline, CDR1 is MDHEN and CDR2 SYDVKM. Trimming left V 10 bases short and J 2 bases short, with 11 bases between. This CDR3 spans 12 amino acids. The CDR3 nucleotides read TGTGCCACCGACAGGCTCAACTATGGCTACACCTTC. Amino acids: CATDRLNYGYTF.

This rearrangement joins TRBV24-1 to TRBJ2-2; D tentatively fits TRBD1 or TRBD2 (6 bases each). V lost 4 bases, J lost 5 bases, and 16 bases lay in between. Germline CDR1 reads KGHDR; CDR2 reads SFDVKD. CDR3 length equals 16 residues. The CDR3 bases are TGTGCCACCAGTGACCAAAGGGGGGCGCGTACCGGGGAGCTGTTTTTT. Translated: CATSDQRGARTGELFF.

The genes are TRBV29-1 and TRBJ1-3; D gene uncertain. V gave up 7 bases and J gave up 0 bases, with 10 bases separating them. CDR3 length: 13 residues. Germline CDR1 and CDR2: SQVTM and ANQGSEA. CDR3 in DNA: TGCAGCGCTGGAGAGGGCTCTGGAAACACCATATATTTT. Translating gives CSAGEGSGNTIYF.

This clonotype was counted at least ten times. As DNA, the CDR3 is TGCAGTGCTAGAGATCATATACGTGGTGAAAAACTGTTTTTT. Its translation is CSARDHIRGEKLFF. V usage is TRBV20-1 and J usage is TRBJ1-4; D not certain. V dropped 0 bases and J dropped 7 bases, with 12 bases sitting between them. The CDR3 totals 14 residues. From germline, CDR1 is DFQATT and CDR2 SNEGSKA (reference sequence).

The rearrangement links TRBV19 to TRBJ2-3; TRBD2 matches at 7 bases. After removal of 1 base from V and 0 bases from J, the junction contained 10 bases not matched to a gene. Germline V gene lookup returns CDR1 LNHDA and CDR2 SQIVND (reference sequence). CDR3 size: 18 residues. CDR3 bases: TGTGCCAGTAGTATAGGAGGGCTAGCGGACCGTAGCACAGATACGCAGTATTTT. This translates into CASSIGGLADRSTDTQYF.

This clonotype was seen at least ten times. This chain connects TRBV28 to TRBJ2-7, with 8 bases that match TRBD1. After removal of 5 bases from V and 7 bases from J, the junction contained 10 bases not matched to a gene. Germline V gene lookup returns CDR1 MDHEN and CDR2 SYDVKM. This CDR3 has 14 amino acids. The CDR3 spells CASSIRQGPEEQYF. The DNA for the CDR3 is TGTGCCAGCAGTATCCGACAGGGGCCCGAGGAGCAGTACTTC.

At least ten counts were recorded for this clonotype. CDR3 protein: CASSSHRINYGYTF. The CDR3 DNA follows: TGTGCCAGCAGTTCTCACAGGATTAACTATGGCTACACCTTC. The chain carries TRBV28 and TRBJ1-2, with a weak D call TRBD1 (5 bases). V was trimmed by 4 bases and J by 1 base, leaving 10 bases between them. In germline, CDR1 is MDHEN, CDR2 SYDVKM. This CDR3 has 14 amino acids.

The chain carries TRBV28 and TRBJ2-4, with D hard to call. The CDR3 contains 14 residues. CDR1 MDHEN and CDR2 SYDVKM come from the germline V gene. Deletions cut 5 bases from V and 11 bases from J, with 19 bases between. Written as DNA, the CDR3 is TGTGCCAGCAGTCCCGGGTCAGCCGCCGCGGTTCAGTACTTC. This codes for CASSPGSAAAVQYF.